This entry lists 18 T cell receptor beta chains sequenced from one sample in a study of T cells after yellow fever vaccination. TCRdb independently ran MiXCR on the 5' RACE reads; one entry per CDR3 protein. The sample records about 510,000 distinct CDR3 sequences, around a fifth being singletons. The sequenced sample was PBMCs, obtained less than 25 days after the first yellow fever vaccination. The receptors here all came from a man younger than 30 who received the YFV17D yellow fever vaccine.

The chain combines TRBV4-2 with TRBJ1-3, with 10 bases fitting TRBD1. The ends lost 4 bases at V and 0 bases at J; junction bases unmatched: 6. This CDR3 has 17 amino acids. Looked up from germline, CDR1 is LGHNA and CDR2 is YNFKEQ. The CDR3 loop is CASSLLGQGVSGNTIYF. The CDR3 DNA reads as TGTGCCAGCAGCCTCCTAGGACAGGGGGTCTCTGGAAACACCATATATTTT.

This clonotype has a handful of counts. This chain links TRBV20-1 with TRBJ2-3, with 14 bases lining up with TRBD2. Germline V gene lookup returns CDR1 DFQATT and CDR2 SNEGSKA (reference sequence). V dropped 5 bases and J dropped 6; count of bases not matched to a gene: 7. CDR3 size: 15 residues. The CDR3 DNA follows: TGCAGTGCTCGGAGACTAGCGGGGGGGTACGATACGCAGTATTTT. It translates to CSARRLAGGYDTQYF.

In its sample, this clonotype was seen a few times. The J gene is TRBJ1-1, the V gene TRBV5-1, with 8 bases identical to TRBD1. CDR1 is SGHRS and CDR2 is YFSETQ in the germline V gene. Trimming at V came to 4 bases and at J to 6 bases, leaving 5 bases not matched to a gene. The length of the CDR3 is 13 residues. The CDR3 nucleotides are TGCGCCAGCAGCCCACAGGGGGATTCTGAAGCTTTCTTT. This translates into CASSPQGDSEAFF. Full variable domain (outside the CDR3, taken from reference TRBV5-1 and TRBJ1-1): KAGVTQTPRYLIKTRGQQVTLSCSPISGHRSVSWYQQTPGQGLQFLFEYFSETQRNKGNFPGRFSGRQFSNSRSEMNVSTLELGDSALYLCASSPQGDSEAFFGQGTRLTVV.

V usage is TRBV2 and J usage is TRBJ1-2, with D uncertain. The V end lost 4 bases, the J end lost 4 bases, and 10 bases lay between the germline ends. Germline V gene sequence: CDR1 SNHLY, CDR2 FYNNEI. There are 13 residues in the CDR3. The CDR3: CASSVIESYGYTF. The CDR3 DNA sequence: TGTGCCAGCAGTGTGATAGAAAGCTATGGCTACACCTTC.

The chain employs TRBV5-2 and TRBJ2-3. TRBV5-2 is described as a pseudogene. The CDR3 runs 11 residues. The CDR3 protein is CAREDTDTQYF. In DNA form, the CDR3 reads TGTGCCAGAGAGGACACAGATACGCAGTATTTT.

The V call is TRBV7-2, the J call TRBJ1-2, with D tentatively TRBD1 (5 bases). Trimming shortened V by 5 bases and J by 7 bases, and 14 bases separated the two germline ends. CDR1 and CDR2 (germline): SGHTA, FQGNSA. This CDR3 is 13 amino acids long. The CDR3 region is CASSLWGTFGYTF. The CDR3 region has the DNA TGTGCCAGCAGCCTTTGGGGGACTTTTGGCTACACCTTC.

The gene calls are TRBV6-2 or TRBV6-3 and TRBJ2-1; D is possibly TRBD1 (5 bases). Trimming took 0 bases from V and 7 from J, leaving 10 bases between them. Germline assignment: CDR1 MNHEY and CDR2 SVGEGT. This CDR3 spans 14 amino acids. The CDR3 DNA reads TGTGCCAGCAGTTACTCGAAGCAGGGTAATGAGCAGTTCTTC. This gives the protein CASSYSKQGNEQFF.

CDR3 region: CSVVPRGFAEAFF. CDR3 nucleotides: TGCAGCGTTGTGCCCCGTGGGTTCGCTGAAGCTTTCTTT. This chain connects TRBV29-1 to TRBJ1-1; D unresolved. V dropped 4 bases and J dropped 6 bases, with 15 bases sitting between them. CDR1 is SQVTM and CDR2 is ANQGSEA in the germline V gene. The CDR3 extends over 13 amino acids.

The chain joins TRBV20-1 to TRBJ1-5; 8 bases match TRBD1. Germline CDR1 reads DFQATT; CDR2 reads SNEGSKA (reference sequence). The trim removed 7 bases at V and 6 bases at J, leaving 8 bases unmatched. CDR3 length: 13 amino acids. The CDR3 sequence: CSVQGARTQPQHF. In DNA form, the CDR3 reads TGCAGTGTTCAGGGGGCCCGAACTCAGCCCCAGCATTTT.

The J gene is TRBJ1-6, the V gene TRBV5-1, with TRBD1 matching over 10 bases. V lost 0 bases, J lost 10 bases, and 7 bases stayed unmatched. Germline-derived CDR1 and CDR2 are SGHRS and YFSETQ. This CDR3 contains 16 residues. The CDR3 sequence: CASSLGGTGERSPLHF. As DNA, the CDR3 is TGCGCCAGCAGCTTGGGGGGGACAGGGGAACGGTCACCCCTCCACTTT.

The CDR3 DNA sequence: TGTGCCAGCAGCCAAGATAATCAGGATACGCAGTATTTT. Protein sequence: CASSQDNQDTQYF. The chain recombines TRBV3-1 with TRBJ2-3; the D is unclear. CDR3 length: 13 residues. Trimming left V 0 bases short and J 6 bases short, with 7 bases between. Per the germline V gene, CDR1 is LGHDT and CDR2 is YNNKEL (reference sequence).

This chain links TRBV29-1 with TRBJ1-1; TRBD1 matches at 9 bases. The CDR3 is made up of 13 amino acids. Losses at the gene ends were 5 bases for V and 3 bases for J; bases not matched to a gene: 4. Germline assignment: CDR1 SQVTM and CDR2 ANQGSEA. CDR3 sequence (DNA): TGCAGCGTTACGGGACAGGGTGACACTGAAGCTTTCTTT. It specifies CSVTGQGDTEAFF.

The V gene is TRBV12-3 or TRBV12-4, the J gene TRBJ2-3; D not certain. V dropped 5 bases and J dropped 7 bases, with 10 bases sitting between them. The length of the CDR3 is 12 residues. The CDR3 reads CASSPSPYTQYF. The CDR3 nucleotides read TGTGCCAGCAGTCCGTCGCCCTATACGCAGTATTTT.

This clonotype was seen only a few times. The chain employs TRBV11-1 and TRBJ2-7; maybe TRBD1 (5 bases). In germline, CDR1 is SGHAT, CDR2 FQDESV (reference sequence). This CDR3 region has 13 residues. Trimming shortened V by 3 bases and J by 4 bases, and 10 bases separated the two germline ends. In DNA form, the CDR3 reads TGTGCCAGCAGCTTCCAGGGTGGGTACGAGCAGTACGTC. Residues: CASSFQGGYEQYV.

This CDR3 reads CASSSRSSGPSTDTQYF. The CDR3 nucleotides are TGTGCCAGCAGTTCCCGATCTTCTGGGCCTAGCACAGATACGCAGTATTTT. The V gene is TRBV27, the J gene TRBJ2-3; D not certain. V was clipped by 4 bases and J by 0 bases, with 17 bases between them. The CDR3 is 17 amino acids. The germline V gene encodes CDR1 MNHEY and CDR2 SMNVEV (reference sequence).

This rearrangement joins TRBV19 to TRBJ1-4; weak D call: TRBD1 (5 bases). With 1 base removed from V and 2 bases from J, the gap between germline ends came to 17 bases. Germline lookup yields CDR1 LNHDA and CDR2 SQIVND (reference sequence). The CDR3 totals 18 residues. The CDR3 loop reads CASSIVARQGATNEKLFF. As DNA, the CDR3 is TGTGCCAGTAGTATAGTGGCCCGGCAGGGTGCCACTAATGAAAAACTGTTTTTT.

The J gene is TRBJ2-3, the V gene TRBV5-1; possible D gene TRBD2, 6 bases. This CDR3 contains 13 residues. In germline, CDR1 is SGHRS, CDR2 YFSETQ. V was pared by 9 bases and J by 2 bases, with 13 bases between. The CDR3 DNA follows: TGCGCCACCAAGGGACTTCCCACAGATACGCAGTATTTT. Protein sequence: CATKGLPTDTQYF.

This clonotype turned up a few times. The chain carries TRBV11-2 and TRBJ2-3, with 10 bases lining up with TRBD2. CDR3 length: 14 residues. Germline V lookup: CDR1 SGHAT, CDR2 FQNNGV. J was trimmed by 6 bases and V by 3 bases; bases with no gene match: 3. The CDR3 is CASSFLAGDDTQYF. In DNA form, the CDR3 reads TGTGCCAGCAGCTTTCTAGCGGGGGACGATACGCAGTATTTT.